These T cell receptor beta chains were read from a single sample in a study of Ad26.COV2.S vaccination and SARS-CoV-2 variants. Data came from immunoSEQ multiplex PCR; TCRdb stores just in-frame clones and leaves some out. The repertoire holds around 340,000 clones, with 88% as singletons. Sequenced material: peripheral blood, taken in a trial of Ad26.COV2.S vaccine versus placebo. These TCRs come from a person between 18 and 60 years old who received the Ad26.COV2.S COVID-19 vaccine or a placebo. Each CDR3 is given with its conserved first and last residue. The D gene is left open where the match is weak. Clone size is given for some rows only: seen once, a few or many times, or a class if the clone is expanded.

CASSTTGNSNQPQHF	TGTGCCAGTAGTACCACAGGGAATAGCAATCAGCCCCAGCATTTT	.	TRBJ1-5	TRBV19	few
CASSKEGTGDQETQYF	TGTGCCAGCAGCAAAGAGGGGACAGGAGACCAAGAGACCCAGTACTTC	.	TRBJ2-5	TRBV21-1	.
CASSSPPGQGGEQYF	TGTGCCAGCAGTTCCCCGCCGGGACAGGGTGGCGAGCAGTACTTC	TRBD1	TRBJ2-7	TRBV28	.
CASSLHLASGWNEQFF	TGTGCCAGCAGTTTACACTTGGCTAGCGGTTGGAATGAGCAGTTCTTC	TRBD2	TRBJ2-1	TRBV27	.
CASSQPAPGTGELFF	TGTGCCAGCAGCCAACCCGCCCCGGGCACCGGGGAGCTGTTTTTT	.	TRBJ2-2	TRBV4-2	once
CASIAWGGSGQPQHF	TGTGCCAGCATCGCTTGGGGAGGGTCGGGTCAGCCCCAGCATTTT	.	TRBJ1-5	TRBV28	.
CASSNGQGNYGYTF	TGCGCCAGCAGCAACGGACAGGGTAACTATGGCTACACCTTC	TRBD1	TRBJ1-2	TRBV5-1	.
CASSLGVWEETQYF	TGTGCCAGCAGCTTGGGAGTCTGGGAAGAGACCCAGTACTTC	.	TRBJ2-5	TRBV5-5	.
CASGLGNQPQHF	TGTGCCTCGGGTTTGGGAAATCAGCCCCAGCATTTT	.	TRBJ1-5	TRBV30	.
CASSSTGRGTEAFF	TGTGCCAGCAGCTCGACAGGGCGGGGGACTGAAGCTTTCTTT	TRBD1	TRBJ1-1	TRBV7-3	.
CASSPGGATKAYEQYF	TGTGCCAGCAGCCCAGGGGGGGCAACGAAGGCCTACGAGCAGTACTTC	.	TRBJ2-7	TRBV5-4	.
CASFQKGQGGNSPLHF	TGTGCCAGCTTTCAAAAGGGACAGGGGGGTAATTCACCCCTCCACTTT	TRBD1	TRBJ1-6	TRBV7-2	.
CASSQLEGGTYNEQFF	TGCGCCAGCAGCCAGCTCGAGGGTGGGACCTACAATGAGCAGTTCTTC	.	TRBJ2-1	TRBV4-3	.
CASSTQGGNQETQYF	TGCGCCAGCAGCACCCAGGGGGGGAACCAAGAGACCCAGTACTTC	.	TRBJ2-5	TRBV5-1	.
CASTKLAGGPGRQETQYF	TGTGCCAGCACAAAACTAGCGGGAGGGCCAGGGAGACAAGAGACCCAGTACTTC	TRBD2	TRBJ2-5	TRBV27	.
CASTQDRDEKLFF	TGTGCCAGCACCCAGGACAGGGATGAAAAACTGTTTTTT	TRBD1	TRBJ1-4	TRBV2	.
CASSFHRRLTGGGQSGANVLTF	TGTGCCAGCAGTTTCCACCGGCGACTGACAGGGGGCGGTCAATCTGGGGCCAACGTCCTGACTTTC	TRBD1	TRBJ2-6	TRBV27	.
CASSPGQYTDTQYF	TGTGCCAGCAGCCCCGGACAATACACAGATACGCAGTATTTT	.	TRBJ2-3	TRBV27	.
CASSDPRGEEKLFF	TGTGCCAGCAGTGATCCCAGGGGCGAAGAAAAACTGTTTTTT	.	TRBJ1-4	TRBV2	.
CAYSQGQYGAFF	TGTGCCTACAGTCAGGGGCAGTACGGAGCTTTCTTT	.	TRBJ1-1	TRBV30	few
CASSFDFQGGSPGGIDNEQFF	TGTGCCAGCAGTTTCGACTTTCAGGGGGGCAGCCCGGGGGGTATCGACAATGAGCAGTTCTTC	.	TRBJ2-1	TRBV28	.
CASSPYRDGRTQYF	TGTGCCAGCAGCCCCTACAGGGACGGACGGACCCAGTACTTC	.	TRBJ2-5	TRBV27	.
CASSYGPTNTEAFF	TGTGCCAGCAGTTACGGACCAACGAACACTGAAGCTTTCTTT	.	TRBJ1-1	TRBV6-5	once
CASSVQPSYGYTF	TGTGCCAGCAGTGTACAACCCTCATATGGCTACACCTTC	.	TRBJ1-2	TRBV2	.
CASSLATVDGELFF	TGCGCCAGCAGCCTTGCTACGGTGGACGGGGAGCTGTTTTTT	.	TRBJ2-2	TRBV5-1	.
CASKTAGGTEAFF	TGTGCCAGTAAAACCGCAGGGGGCACTGAAGCTTTCTTT	TRBD1	TRBJ1-1	TRBV28	.
CASSDTPSMGNTIYF	TGTGCCAGCAGCGATACTCCCTCTATGGGAAACACCATATATTTT	.	TRBJ1-3	TRBV9	.
CASSLALDRAQPQHF	TGTGCCAGCAGCTTAGCGCTGGACAGAGCTCAGCCCCAGCATTTT	.	TRBJ1-5	TRBV7-2	.
CASSSDWGGGANVLTF	TGTGCCAGCAGCTCCGACTGGGGTGGAGGGGCCAACGTCCTGACTTTC	.	TRBJ2-6	TRBV5-4	.